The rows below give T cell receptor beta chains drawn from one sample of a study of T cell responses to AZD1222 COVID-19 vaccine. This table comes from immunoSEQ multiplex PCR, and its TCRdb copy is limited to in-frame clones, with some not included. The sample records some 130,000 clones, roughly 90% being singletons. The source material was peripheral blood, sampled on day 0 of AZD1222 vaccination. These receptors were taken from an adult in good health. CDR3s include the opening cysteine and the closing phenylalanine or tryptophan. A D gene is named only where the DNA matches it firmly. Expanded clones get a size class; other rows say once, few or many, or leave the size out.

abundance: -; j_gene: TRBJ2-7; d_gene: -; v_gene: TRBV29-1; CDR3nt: TGCAGCGTTGGGTGGGCCCTAGTACACGAGCAGTACTTC; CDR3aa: CSVGWALVHEQYF
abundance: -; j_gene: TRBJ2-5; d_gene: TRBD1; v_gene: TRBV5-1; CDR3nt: TGCGCCAGCAGCTCGGACAGGGGGGTACTAGAGACCCAGTACTTC; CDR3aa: CASSSDRGVLETQYF
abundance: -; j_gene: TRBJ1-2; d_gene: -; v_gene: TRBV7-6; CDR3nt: TGTGCCAGCAGCTTAGATCAAGCGGGGGCGAACTATGGCTACACCTTC; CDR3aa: CASSLDQAGANYGYTF
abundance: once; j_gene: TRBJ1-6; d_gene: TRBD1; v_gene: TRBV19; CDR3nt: TGTGCCAGTAGTCCGAACTCCGGGACAGGGAACTCACCCCTCCACTTT; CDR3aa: CASSPNSGTGNSPLHF
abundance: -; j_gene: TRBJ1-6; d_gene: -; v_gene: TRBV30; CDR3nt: TGTGCCTGGAGTACCGGGGTGAACCGTAATTCACCCCTCCACTTT; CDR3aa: CAWSTGVNRNSPLHF
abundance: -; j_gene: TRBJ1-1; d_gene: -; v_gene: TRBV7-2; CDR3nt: TGTGCCAGCAGCTCGTGGACGGGGGGTTCTCACACTGAAGCTTTCTTT; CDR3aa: CASSSWTGGSHTEAFF
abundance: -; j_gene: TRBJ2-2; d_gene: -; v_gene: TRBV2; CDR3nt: TGTGCCAGCAACCGGGACGGAGACACCGGGGAGCTGTTTTTT; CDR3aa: CASNRDGDTGELFF
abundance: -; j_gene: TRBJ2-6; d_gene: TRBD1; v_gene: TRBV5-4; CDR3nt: TGTGCCAGCAGGCCCGGACAGGCAACTGGGGCCAACGTCCTGACTTTC; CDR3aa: CASRPGQATGANVLTF
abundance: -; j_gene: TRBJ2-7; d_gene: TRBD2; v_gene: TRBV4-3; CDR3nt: TGCGCCAGCAGCCAAAACTTACTAGCGGGATACCCCTACGAGCAGTACTTC; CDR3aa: CASSQNLLAGYPYEQYF
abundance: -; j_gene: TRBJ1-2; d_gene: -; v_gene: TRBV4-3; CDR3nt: TGCGCCAGCAGCCAAGGCCAATCCGGCAGGGACTATGGCTACACCTTC; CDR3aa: CASSQGQSGRDYGYTF
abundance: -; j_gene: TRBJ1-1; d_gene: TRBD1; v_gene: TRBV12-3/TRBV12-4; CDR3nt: TGTGCCAGCAGTCCCGAACAGGGGTTCGGAGCTTTCTTT; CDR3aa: CASSPEQGFGAFF
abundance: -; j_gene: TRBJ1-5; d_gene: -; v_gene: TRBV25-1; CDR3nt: TGTGCCAGCAGCAAACCAAATCAGCCCCAGCATTTT; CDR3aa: CASSKPNQPQHF
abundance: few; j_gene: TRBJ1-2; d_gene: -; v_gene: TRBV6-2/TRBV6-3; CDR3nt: TGTGCCAGCAGTTACCGGGGGGCGCGCTATGGCTACACCTTC; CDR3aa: CASSYRGARYGYTF
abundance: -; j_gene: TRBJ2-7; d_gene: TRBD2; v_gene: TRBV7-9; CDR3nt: TGTGCCAGCAGCTCGCCGACTAGCGAACCCTACGAGCAGTACTTC; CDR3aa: CASSSPTSEPYEQYF
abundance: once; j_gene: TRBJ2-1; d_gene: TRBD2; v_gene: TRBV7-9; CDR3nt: TGTGCCAGCACCTCAGGGAGGCAAGGACTAGCGGCGAGCTCCTACAATGAGCAGTTCTTC; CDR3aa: CASTSGRQGLAASSYNEQFF
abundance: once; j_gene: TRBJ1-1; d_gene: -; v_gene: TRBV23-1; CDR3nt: TGCGCCAGCAGTCTAGGGCTAAACTTAGGAGCTTTCTTT; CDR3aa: CASSLGLNLGAFF
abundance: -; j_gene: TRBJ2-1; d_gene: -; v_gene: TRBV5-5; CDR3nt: TGTGCCAGCAGCTGGAGAGAGGGCGGGAACTACAATGAGCAGTTCTTC; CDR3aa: CASSWREGGNYNEQFF
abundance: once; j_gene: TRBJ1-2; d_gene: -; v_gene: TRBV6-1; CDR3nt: TGTGCCAGCAGTGAAGTACAGGGTAACTATGGCTACACCTTC; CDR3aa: CASSEVQGNYGYTF
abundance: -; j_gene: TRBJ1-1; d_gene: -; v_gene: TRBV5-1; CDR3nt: TGCGCCAGCAGCTTCGGCGGAAACACTGAAGCTTTCTTT; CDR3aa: CASSFGGNTEAFF
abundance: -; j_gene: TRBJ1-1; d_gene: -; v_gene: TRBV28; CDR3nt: TGTGCCGCGGGGGAGCAGGCGAACACTGAAGCTTTCTTT; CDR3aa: CAAGEQANTEAFF
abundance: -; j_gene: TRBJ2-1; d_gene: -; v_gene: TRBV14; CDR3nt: TGTGCCAGCAGCCAAGATCAGGGTGGGATAGGCGACTCCTACAATGAGCAGTTCTTC; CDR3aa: CASSQDQGGIGDSYNEQFF
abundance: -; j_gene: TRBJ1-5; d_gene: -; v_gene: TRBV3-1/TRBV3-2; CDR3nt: TGTGCCAGCAGGCTCCGGGGGCTCCATCAGCCCCAGCATTTT; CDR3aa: CASRLRGLHQPQHF
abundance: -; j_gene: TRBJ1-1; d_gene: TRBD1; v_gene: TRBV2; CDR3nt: TGTGCCAGCAGTGAGACAGGGGGTTGGACTGAAGCTTTCTTT; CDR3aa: CASSETGGWTEAFF
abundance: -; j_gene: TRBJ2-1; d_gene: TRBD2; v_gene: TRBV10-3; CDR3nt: TGTGCCTCCTGGAGGGCTAGCGGGAGTTATGAGCAGTTCTTC; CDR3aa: CASWRASGSYEQFF
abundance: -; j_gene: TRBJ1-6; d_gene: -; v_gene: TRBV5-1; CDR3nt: TGCGCCAGCAGCTTGGCCTCTGATTGGAATTCACCCCTCCACTTT; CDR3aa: CASSLASDWNSPLHF
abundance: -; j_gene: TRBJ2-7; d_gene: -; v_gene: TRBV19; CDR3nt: TGTGCCAGTAGTATTGGCGGTTACGAGCAGTACTTC; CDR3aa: CASSIGGYEQYF
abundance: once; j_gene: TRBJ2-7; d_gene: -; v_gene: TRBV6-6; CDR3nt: TGTGCCAGCAGTTACTCTAGAAGACTCAACGAGCAGTACTTC; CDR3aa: CASSYSRRLNEQYF
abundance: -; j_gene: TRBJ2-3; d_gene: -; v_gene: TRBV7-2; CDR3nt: TGTGCCAGCAGCTTATATCAAACTACGCAGTATTTT; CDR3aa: CASSLYQTTQYF
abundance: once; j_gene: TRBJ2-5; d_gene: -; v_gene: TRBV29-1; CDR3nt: TGCAGCGGAACGGTATCCCAAGAGACCCAGTACTTC; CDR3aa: CSGTVSQETQYF
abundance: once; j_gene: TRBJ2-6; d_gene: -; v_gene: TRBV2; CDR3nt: TGTGCCAGCACCGTTAGGACAGAGTGCGCTTTC; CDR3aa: CASTVRTECAF
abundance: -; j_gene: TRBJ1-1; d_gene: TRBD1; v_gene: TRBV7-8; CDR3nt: TGTGCCAGCAGCCTCCGGGACAGCACTTTGAACACTGAAGCTTTCTTT; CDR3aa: CASSLRDSTLNTEAFF
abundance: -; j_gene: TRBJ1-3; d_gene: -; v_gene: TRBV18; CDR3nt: TGTGCCAGCTCAACAAAGGCGGGAAACACCATATATTTT; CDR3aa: CASSTKAGNTIYF
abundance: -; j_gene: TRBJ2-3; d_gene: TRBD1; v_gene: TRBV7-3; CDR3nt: TGTGCCAGCAGCTCAGGGGGTGTAACAGATACGCAGTATTTT; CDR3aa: CASSSGGVTDTQYF
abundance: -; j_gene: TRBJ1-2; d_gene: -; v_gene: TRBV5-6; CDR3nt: TGTGCCAGCAGCAAACTCGCAGGGGAAGATGGCTACACCTTC; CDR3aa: CASSKLAGEDGYTF
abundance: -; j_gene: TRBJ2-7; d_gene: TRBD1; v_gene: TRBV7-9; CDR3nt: TGTGCCAGCAGCCAACCGGGACAGGGGGCCGAGCAGTACTTC; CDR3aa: CASSQPGQGAEQYF
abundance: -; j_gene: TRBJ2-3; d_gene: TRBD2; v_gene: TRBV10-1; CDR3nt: TGCGCCAGCAGTGAGAGTAGCGGGAGTAGAGATACGCAGTATTTT; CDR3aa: CASSESSGSRDTQYF
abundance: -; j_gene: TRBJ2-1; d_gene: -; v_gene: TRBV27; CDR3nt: TGTGCCAGCAGTTCAAGTCCAGGGGGGTCCTACAATGAGCAGTTCTTC; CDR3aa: CASSSSPGGSYNEQFF
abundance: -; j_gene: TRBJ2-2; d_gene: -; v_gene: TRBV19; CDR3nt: TGTGCCAGTAAGCGGACCCGTAGCACCGGGGAGCTGTTTTTT; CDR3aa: CASKRTRSTGELFF
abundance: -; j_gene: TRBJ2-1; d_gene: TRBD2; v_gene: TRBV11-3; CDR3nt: TGTGCCAGCAGTCCAGGGACTAGCGGGAATGAGCAGTTCTTC; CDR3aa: CASSPGTSGNEQFF
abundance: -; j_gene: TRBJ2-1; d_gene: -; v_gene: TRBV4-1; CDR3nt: TGCGCCAGCAGCCAAGTTAGCGGAGCATACAATGAGCAGTTCTTC; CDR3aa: CASSQVSGAYNEQFF